This T cell receptor beta chain was sequenced in a study of blood T cell repertoires in COVID-19. Study background: T cells, B-cell-depleted T cells, or PBMCs provided the cDNA or gDNA that served as material.

This clone turned up a few times. No DNA is shown, since the ends of the CDR3 on it are uncertain; the CDR3 is the one TCRdb lists. Clinical history as reported by participants underpinned cohort assignment. TCRdb's table, derived via immunoSEQ multiplex PCR, lists solely in-frame clones and lacks some. The sample has 130,000 to 150,000 clones, around 85% seen once; the top ten hold approximately 9.2%. The TCR was taken from a man aged 45-65 years who had recovered from COVID-19. Input material: PBMCs or T cells enriched from blood (not recorded which).

This CDR3 reads CASSKLWGPGNTIYF. This rearrangement joins TRBV21-1 to TRBJ1-3; TRBD1, as called in the table, went unchecked against the DNA. TRBV21-1 is deemed a pseudogene. A total of 15 residues make up the CDR3, ends included.